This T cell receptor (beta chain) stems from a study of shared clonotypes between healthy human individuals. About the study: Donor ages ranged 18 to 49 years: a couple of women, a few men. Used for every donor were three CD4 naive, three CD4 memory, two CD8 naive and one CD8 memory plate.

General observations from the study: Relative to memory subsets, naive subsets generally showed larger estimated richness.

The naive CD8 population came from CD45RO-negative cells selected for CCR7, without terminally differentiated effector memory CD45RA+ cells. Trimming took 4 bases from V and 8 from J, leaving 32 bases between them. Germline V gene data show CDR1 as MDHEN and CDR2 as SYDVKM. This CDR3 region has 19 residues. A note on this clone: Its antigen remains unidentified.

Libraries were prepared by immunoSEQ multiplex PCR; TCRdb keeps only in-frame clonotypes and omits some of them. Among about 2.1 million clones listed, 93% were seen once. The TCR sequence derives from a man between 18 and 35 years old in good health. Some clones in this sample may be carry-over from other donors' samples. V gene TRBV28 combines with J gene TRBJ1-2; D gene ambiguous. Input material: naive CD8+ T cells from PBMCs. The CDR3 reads CASSSNWEGGSYTLGGYTF. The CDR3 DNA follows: TGTGCCAGCAGTTCCAACTGGGAGGGAGGCTCATATACCCTGGGCGGCTACACCTTC.